These T cell receptor beta chains were read from a single sample in a study of cytomegalovirus exposure and HLA in healthy donors. Sequencing was performed with immunoSEQ multiplex PCR; in TCRdb, only in-frame clones are kept and a portion is missing. Found here are some 130,000 clones, around 60% of them singletons; the top ten hold about 9%. Sequencing was done on a sample of PBMCs. The receptors shown here come from a man aged 35-49 years in good health and CMV-seropositive. Each CDR3 is given with its conserved first and last residue. The order of the fields is clone size, V gene, D gene, J gene, CDR3 DNA, CDR3 protein. D genes are given only for firm matches. The size of a clone is reported for some rows only, either as once, few or many, or as a class for expanded clones.

-,TRBV5-4,-,TRBJ2-6,TGTGCCAGCAGCGGCCCGTACAGGGATCCTGGGGCCAACGTCCTGACTTTC,CASSGPYRDPGANVLTF
few,TRBV6-1,-,TRBJ2-2,TGTGCCAGCAGTGAATACGGGGGTAACACCGGGGAGCTGTTTTTT,CASSEYGGNTGELFF
-,TRBV4-2,TRBD2,TRBJ2-1,TGTGCCAGCAGCCAAGATCCTAGCGGGGGGGACAGGAAGCAGTTCTTC,CASSQDPSGGDRKQFF
few,TRBV7-8,TRBD2,TRBJ2-1,TGTGCCAGCAGCTTAGTGGGCGGGGGGGCCAATGAGCAGTTCTTC,CASSLVGGGANEQFF
few,TRBV12-5,TRBD1,TRBJ1-2,TGTGCTAGTGGGCTTGGGACAGTCAGTGCTGGCTACACCTTC,CASGLGTVSAGYTF
-,TRBV27,TRBD2,TRBJ2-3,TGTGCCAGCAGTTTAGAGCCCCCTTGGGACGGGGGGGCACAAAATACGCAGTATTTT,CASSLEPPWDGGAQNTQYF
many,TRBV28,TRBD2,TRBJ2-1,TGTGCCAGCAGTGGGGTTGATTCGGCCGGGGCGCGGGAGGGCCAGTTCTTC,CASSGVDSAGAREGQFF
-,TRBV14,-,TRBJ1-2,TGTGCCAGCAGCCAAGAAGGGGGACGGGCGTCCACCTTC,CASSQEGGRASTF
few,TRBV2,TRBD1,TRBJ2-3,TGTGCCAGCAGTCCACTTGACAGGGGAAACACAGATACGCAGTATTTT,CASSPLDRGNTDTQYF
-,TRBV5-1,-,TRBJ2-7,TGCGCCAGCAGCTTAATCGGCTACGAGCAGTACTTC,CASSLIGYEQYF
few,TRBV2,TRBD1,TRBJ1-1,TGTGCCAGCAGTGAGGGACAGCTTGAAGCTTTCTTT,CASSEGQLEAFF
-,TRBV6-1,TRBD1,TRBJ2-5,TGTGCCAGCATGAGGGGGCCCCAAGAGACCCAGTACTTC,CASMRGPQETQYF
few,TRBV11-2,TRBD2,TRBJ2-3,TGTGCCAGCAGCTCATTGACTAGCGGGATTACCACAGATACGCAGTATTTT,CASSSLTSGITTDTQYF
-,TRBV11-2,TRBD1,TRBJ2-2,TGTGCCAGCAGCTTAAATACAGGGGACGGGGAGCTGTTTTTT,CASSLNTGDGELFF
-,TRBV7-2,-,TRBJ1-2,TGTGCCAGCAGCTTCGCAGGGTTTGGTCTTAGTGGCTACACCTTC,CASSFAGFGLSGYTF
-,TRBV6-1,TRBD2,TRBJ2-7,TGTGCCAGCAGTGAAGCCACTAGCGGGCTCTACGAGCAGTACTTC,CASSEATSGLYEQYF
-,TRBV7-9,-,TRBJ2-5,TGTGCCAGCAGCTTGAGGGGGATCATGGAGACCCAGTACTTC,CASSLRGIMETQYF
few,TRBV5-4,-,TRBJ2-7,TGTGCCAGCAGCTTGGGGGACATTTCCTTGATCCACGAGCAGTACTTC,CASSLGDISLIHEQYF
-,TRBV5-1,-,TRBJ1-5,TGCGCCAGCAGCTTGCATCCGGGACAATACAATCAGCCCCAGCATTTT,CASSLHPGQYNQPQHF
-,TRBV9,-,TRBJ1-3,TGTGCCAGCAGCGGAACTCGGACAGGAAACACCATATATTTT,CASSGTRTGNTIYF